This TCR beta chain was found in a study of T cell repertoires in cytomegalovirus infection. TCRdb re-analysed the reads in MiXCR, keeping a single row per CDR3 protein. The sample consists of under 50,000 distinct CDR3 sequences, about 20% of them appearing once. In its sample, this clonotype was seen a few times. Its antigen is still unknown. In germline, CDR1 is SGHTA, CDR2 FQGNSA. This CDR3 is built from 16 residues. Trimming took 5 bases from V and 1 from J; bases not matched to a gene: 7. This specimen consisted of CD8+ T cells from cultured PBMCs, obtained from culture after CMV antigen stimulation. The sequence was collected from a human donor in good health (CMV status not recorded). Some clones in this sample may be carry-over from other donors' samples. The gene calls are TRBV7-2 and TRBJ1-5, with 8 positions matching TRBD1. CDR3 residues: CASSPSDRASNQPQHF. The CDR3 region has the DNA TGTGCCAGCAGCCCCTCGGACAGGGCGAGCAATCAGCCCCAGCATTTT. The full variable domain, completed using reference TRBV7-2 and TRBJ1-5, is GAGVSQSPSNKVTEKGKDVELRCDPISGHTALYWYRQSLGQGLEFLIYFQGNSAPDKSGLPSDRFSAERTGGSVSTLTIQRTQQEDSAVYLCASSPSDRASNQPQHFGDGTRLSIL.